The next 28 T cell receptor beta chains were all read from a single sample in a study of tumor-infiltrating lymphocytes in primary liver carcinoma. A primer matching the constant region was used to make TCR beta cDNA from approximately 0.45 ug of total RNA. What produced the TCR beta libraries was three nested multiplex PCR rounds using slightly modified ARM-PCR. Forward primers for TRBV1-TRBV30 and a C-beta reverse primer served the first two PCR rounds, at about 10 cycles each. Each CDR3 protein gets one entry after TCRdb re-called the multiplex PCR reads with MiXCR. Found here are approximately 110,000 distinct CDR3 sequences, about 68% of them singletons; the top ten hold 9.3%. Co-extraction of RNA and DNA was performed on about 19-30 mg of unsorted bulk tissue. Sequencing used liver tumor tissue from sampling region 1. Subset defined: tumor region T1, superior pole. These receptors originate from a woman aged 55-69 years with primary liver carcinoma and hepatitis B virus infection.

The chain combines TRBV19 with TRBJ2-5, with no clear D. V dropped 4 bases and J dropped 1 base, with 13 bases sitting between them. CDR3 length equals 15 residues. Germline V gene lookup returns CDR1 LNHDA and CDR2 SQIVND (reference sequence). The DNA of the CDR3 is TGTGCCAGTAGTAAGGGAAGAATTCTCCAAGAGACCCAGTACTTC. Protein sequence: CASSKGRILQETQYF.

The chain joins TRBV11-2 to TRBJ2-3, with 9 nucleotides matching TRBD2. Germline V lookup: CDR1 SGHAT, CDR2 FQNNGV. Trimming removed 5 bases from V and 7 bases from J; junction bases left unmatched: 7. The CDR3 has 14 amino acids. The CDR3 sequence: CASSPQREAHTQYF. CDR3 DNA sequence: TGTGCCAGCAGCCCCCAGCGGGAGGCACATACGCAGTATTTT.

About this clonotype: Relative to the germline gene, one junction end is altered; a read error may explain this. The CDR3 coding sequence is TGTGACAGCAGCTTGCAGAGAGGGTCTTTCACAGATACGCAGTATTTT. It encodes CDSSLQRGSFTDTQYF. The V gene is TRBV11-2, the J gene TRBJ2-3; possible D gene TRBD2, 5 bases. CDR1 and CDR2 from the germline V gene are SGHAT and FQNNGV. This CDR3 comprises 16 residues. Combining the CDR3 with reference TRBV11-2 and TRBJ2-3 gives the whole variable domain EAGVAQSPRYKIIEKRQSVAFWCNPISGHATLYWYQQILGQGPKLLIQFQNNGVVDDSQLPKDRFSAERLKGVDSTLKIQPAKLEDSAVYLCDSSLQRGSFTDTQYFGPGTRLTVL.

For this clonotype: Since a much larger clone is just one base distant, this may be a read error. The genes are TRBV6-1 and TRBJ1-4; 7 nucleotides line up with TRBD1. Germline assignment: CDR1 MNHNS and CDR2 SASEGT. The CDR3 runs 14 residues. The CDR3 reads CTSSHRDSNEKLFF. In DNA, the CDR3 is TGTACCAGCAGTCACCGGGACAGTAATGAAAAACTGTTTTTT.

This clonotype was found many times. This chain uses TRBV6-1 with TRBJ1-5; 9 bases fit TRBD1. The CDR3 consists of 16 residues. After removal of 6 bases from V and 0 bases from J, the junction contained 6 bases not matched to a gene. Germline V lookup: CDR1 MNHNS, CDR2 SASEGT. The CDR3 loop is CASRDRGLYSNQPQHF. The CDR3, as DNA: TGTGCCAGCAGGGACAGGGGCCTCTATAGCAATCAGCCCCAGCATTTT.

This clonotype was counted at least ten times. The chain is built from TRBV29-1 and TRBJ2-7; 12 nucleotides agree with TRBD2. The V gene end was trimmed by 0 bases and the J gene end by 4 bases; junction bases not matched to a gene: 13. The germline V gene encodes CDR1 SQVTM and CDR2 ANQGSEA. This CDR3 comprises 18 residues. The CDR3 sequence is CSVEEPSRPSGRVYEQYF. CDR3 DNA: TGCAGCGTTGAAGAGCCCTCCCGTCCTAGCGGGAGGGTGTACGAGCAGTACTTC.

This clonotype has a single count. This chain links TRBV11-2 with TRBJ2-7; D remains unclear. Trimming shortened V by 4 bases and J by 2 bases, and 12 bases separated the two germline ends. The germline V gene encodes CDR1 SGHAT and CDR2 FQNNGV. The CDR3 has 14 residues. The CDR3, as DNA: TGTGCCAGCAGCTCACTTCGGGCAACCTACGAGCAGTACTTC. Residues: CASSSLRATYEQYF.

In DNA, the CDR3 is TGCAGTGCTAGACGCCGGACTAAGTTCTACGAGCAGTACTTC. This encodes CSARRRTKFYEQYF. This rearrangement joins TRBV20-1 to TRBJ2-7, with D possibly TRBD2 on 6 matching bases. Germline CDR1 reads DFQATT; CDR2 reads SNEGSKA (reference sequence). CDR3 length: 14 residues. V was clipped by 2 bases and J by 3 bases, with 14 bases between them.

This clonotype was counted only a few times. This sequence joins TRBV28 and TRBJ2-2; D remains ambiguous. This CDR3 is 13 amino acids long. CDR1 and CDR2 (germline): MDHEN, SYDVKM. With 2 bases removed from V and 3 bases from J, the gap between germline ends came to 4 bases. The CDR3 spells CASSLPHTGELFF. The CDR3 DNA is TGTGCCAGCAGTTTACCCCACACCGGGGAGCTGTTTTTT. Combining the CDR3 with reference TRBV28 and TRBJ2-2 gives the whole variable domain DVKVTQSSRYLVKRTGEKVFLECVQDMDHENMFWYRQDPGLGLRLIYFSYDVKMKEKGDIPEGYSVSREKKERFSLILESASTNQTSMYLCASSLPHTGELFFGEGSRLTVL.

This clonotype showed up many times. V is TRBV6-6 and J is TRBJ1-1, with TRBD1 matching over 8 bases. This CDR3 is 15 amino acids long. Losses at the gene ends were 5 bases for V and 3 bases for J; bases not matched to a gene: 8. Germline CDR1 and CDR2: MNHNY and SVGAGI (reference sequence). The CDR3 coding sequence is TGTGCCAGCAGTAACCCAGGGGGCGGGGACACTGAAGCTTTCTTT. It codes for CASSNPGGGDTEAFF.

The chain has TRBV7-9 and TRBJ2-5, with D possibly TRBD2 on 6 matching bases. The V and J ends lost 4 bases and 2 bases respectively, with 11 bases between them. The germline V gene encodes CDR1 SEHNR and CDR2 FQNEAQ (reference sequence). There are 14 residues in the CDR3. The DNA of the CDR3 is TGTGCCAGCAGCTCCTCCGCGGGGCAAGAGACCCAGTACTTC. Protein: CASSSSAGQETQYF. The complete variable domain, with remaining parts taken from reference TRBV7-9 and TRBJ2-5, reads DTGVSQNPRHKITKRGQNVTFRCDPISEHNRLYWYRQTLGQGPEFLTYFQNEAQLEKSRLLSDRFSAERPKGSFSTLEIQRTEQGDSAMYLCASSSSAGQETQYFGPGTRLLVL.

This clonotype was detected a few times. A much larger clone differs from this one at a single base, so this may be a read error. This chain joins TRBV29-1 and TRBJ2-7; D is possibly TRBD1 (6 bases). Germline V gives CDR1 SQVTM, CDR2 ANQGSEA. This CDR3 has 10 amino acids. Between the trimmed V and J ends, which lost 7 bases and 7 bases, there was a span of 11 bases. As DNA, the CDR3 is TGCAGCGCCACAGGGATAGAGCAGTACTTC. Translation: CSATGIEQYF.

This chain joins TRBV5-1 and TRBJ1-2; no definite D call. From germline, CDR1 is SGHRS and CDR2 YFSETQ. This CDR3 region has 15 residues. Trimming took 4 bases from V and 4 from J, leaving 17 bases between them. The CDR3 region has the DNA TGCGCCAGCAGCCCGGGTGAGGGTCTGGGCTATGGCTACACCTTC. This sequence encodes CASSPGEGLGYGYTF.

This clonotype was recorded only once. One junction end disagrees with the germline gene, perhaps due to a read error. The chain is built from TRBV28 and TRBJ1-2; D is unresolved. CDR3 length equals 14 residues. Germline V gene sequence: CDR1 MDHEN, CDR2 SYDVKM. In DNA form, the CDR3 reads TGTACCAGCATTCAGGCAGGAGCTAACTATGGCTACACCTTC. It yields the protein CTSIQAGANYGYTF.

Notes on this clonotype: It may be a read error: a sequence one base away is much more abundant. This chain connects TRBV6-2 or TRBV6-3 to TRBJ1-5; no definite D call. Germline CDR1 is MNHEY and CDR2 is SVGEGT. This CDR3 comprises 13 residues. Here the CDR3 DNA reads TGTGCCAGCAGAGTAGGAGACACTCAGCCCCGGCATTTT. Protein: CASRVGDTQPRHF.

There are a few counts of this clonotype. A much larger clone differs from this one at a single base, so this may be a read error. The chain recombines TRBV28 with TRBJ2-6; no firm D call. Germline V gives CDR1 MDHEN, CDR2 SYDVKM. This CDR3 spans 16 amino acids. The CDR3 DNA reads TGTGTCAGCAGTACCTACACGAGCTCTGGGGCCAACGTCCTGACTTTC. Translation: CVSSTYTSSGANVLTF.

This chain uses TRBV12-3 or TRBV12-4 with TRBJ1-2; 9 positions match TRBD1. After removal of 5 bases from V and 4 bases from J, the junction contained 14 bases not matched to a gene. The CDR3 covers 17 residues. CDR3 nucleotides: TGTGCCAGCAGTATCTCATACCCGGGACAGGGACTCTATGGCTACACCTTC. It yields the protein CASSISYPGQGLYGYTF.

This clonotype was seen a few times. This chain uses TRBV4-1 with TRBJ1-1; the D is unclear. Germline V CDR1 and CDR2: MGHRA, YSYEKL. V was shortened by 5 bases and J by 1 base, with 17 bases between the two germline ends. The CDR3 spans 16 residues. The CDR3 sequence: CASSLKKGQRNTEAFF. DNA for the CDR3: TGCGCCAGCAGCTTAAAGAAAGGTCAGCGGAACACTGAAGCTTTCTTT.

About this clonotype itself: With a much larger clone just one base away, this may be a read error. J is TRBJ1-1 and V is TRBV7-8, with unresolved D. Trimming took 2 bases from V and 1 from J, leaving 14 bases between them. The CDR3 loop spans 16 amino acids. Germline CDR1 reads SGHVS; CDR2 reads FQNEAQ. For the CDR3, the DNA is TGTGCCAGCAGCTTAATATCCCCGGCGGGGAACACTGAAGCTTTCTTT. Its protein is CASSLISPAGNTEAFF.

Comments on this clonotype: With a much larger clone just one base away, this may be a read error. The missing conserved phenylalanine or tryptophan at the end of this CDR3 makes a read error likely. The CDR3 region has the DNA TGCGCCAGCAGCTTGGTACGGGAGCGGGGTGAGCAGTTCATC. This encodes CASSLVRERGEQFI. The rearrangement links TRBV5-1 to TRBJ2-1, with 7 bases that match TRBD2. The CDR3 has 14 residues. The V gene's germline CDR1 is SGHRS and CDR2 YFSETQ. Losses at the gene ends were 0 bases for V and 9 bases for J; bases not matched to a gene: 6.

About this clonotype itself: It may be a read error: a sequence one base away is much more abundant. The chain is built from TRBV6-6 and TRBJ1-3, with 7 bases matching TRBD1. The CDR3 is 16 amino acids. The germline V gene encodes CDR1 MNHNY and CDR2 SVGAGI (reference sequence). V gave up 2 bases and J gave up 2 bases; unmatched junction bases: 6. DNA for the CDR3: TGTGCCAGCAGTTACGGGAAAGGGGGCACTGGAAACACCATATATTTT. It yields the protein CASSYGKGGTGNTIYF.

Comments on this clonotype: A much larger clonotype is one base distant, so this may be a read error. This chain connects TRBV12-3 or TRBV12-4 to TRBJ2-4, with 7 bases aligning to TRBD1. The V gene end was trimmed by 6 bases and the J gene end by 0 bases; junction bases not matched to a gene: 17. The CDR3 covers 19 residues. The CDR3 sequence is CASSLRRGIKELAKNIQYF. The DNA of the CDR3 is TGTGCCAGCAGCCTCCGCAGGGGGATAAAGGAGTTAGCCAAAAACATTCAGTACTTC.

This clonotype was seen only once. The chain is built from TRBV11-2 and TRBJ2-7, with 9 bases that match TRBD2. The CDR3 is 15 residues long. V dropped 4 bases and J dropped 6; count of bases not matched to a gene: 10. The germline CDR1 and CDR2 sequences are SGHAT and FQNNGV. DNA for the CDR3: TGTGCCAGCAGCTACTCCCGTGGTAGCGGGAGCGAGCAGTACTTC. Its translation: CASSYSRGSGSEQYF. Supplemented by reference TRBV11-2 and TRBJ2-7, the full variable domain reads EAGVAQSPRYKIIEKRQSVAFWCNPISGHATLYWYQQILGQGPKLLIQFQNNGVVDDSQLPKDRFSAERLKGVDSTLKIQPAKLEDSAVYLCASSYSRGSGSEQYFGPGTRLTVT.

Turning to this clonotype: Relative to the germline gene, one junction end is altered; a read error may explain this. The chain uses TRBV11-2 and TRBJ2-3; 7 bases align to TRBD2. This CDR3 has 14 amino acids. Germline V lookup: CDR1 SGHAT, CDR2 FQNNGV. The CDR3 region is CASSFGHRGDTQYF. The CDR3 DNA is TGTGCCAGCAGCTTCGGGCATCGGGGGGATACGCAGTATTTC.

A single count supports this clonotype. Since a much larger clone is just one base distant, this may be a read error. The V and J genes are TRBV2 and TRBJ1-2; weak D call: TRBD1 (6 bases). CDR3 size: 13 residues. CDR1 is SNHLY and CDR2 is FYNNEI in the germline V gene. The CDR3 is CTSLDSPSYGYTF. DNA for the CDR3: TGTACCAGCTTGGACAGCCCGAGCTATGGCTACACCTTC. Drawing the rest from reference TRBV2 and TRBJ1-2, the complete variable domain is EPEVTQTPSHQVTQMGQEVILRCVPISNHLYFYWYRQILGQKVEFLVSFYNNEISEKSEIFDDQFSVERPDGSNFTLKIRSTKLEDSAMYFCTSLDSPSYGYTFGSGTRLTVV.

Comments on this clonotype: A much bigger clone sits one base away, suggesting this may be a read error. The chain uses TRBV12-3 or TRBV12-4 and TRBJ2-5; tentative D call: TRBD2 (6 bases). Trimming pared 4 bases from V and 5 bases from J, leaving 17 bases between. This CDR3 is built from 15 residues. The CDR3 sequence is CASSSTNGSYETQYF. The CDR3 region has the DNA TGTGCCAGCAGTTCAACTAACGGGAGCTATGAGACCCAGTACTTC.

About this clonotype itself: With a much larger clone just one base away, this may be a read error. The chain links TRBV6-6 to TRBJ1-2; maybe TRBD1 (5 bases). This CDR3 is 14 amino acids long. Trimming left V 6 bases short and J 3 bases short, with 14 bases between. In germline, CDR1 is MNHNY, CDR2 SVGAGI (reference sequence). CDR3 in amino acids: CASRGKGPDYGYTF. CDR3 sequence (DNA): TGTGCCAGCAGAGGCAAGGGGCCAGACTATGGCTACACCTTC.

Turning to this clonotype: A much larger clone lies one base from this, so it may be a read error. The chain uses TRBV5-1 and TRBJ2-1; D is tentatively TRBD1 or TRBD2 (7 bases each). V was cut by 6 bases and J by 10 bases, with 23 bases left in between. Germline-derived CDR1 and CDR2 are SGHRS and YFSETQ. The CDR3 spans 15 residues. The CDR3 is CASNRDREGAREQFF. As DNA, the CDR3 is TGCGCCAGCAACCGAGACAGGGAGGGAGCCAGGGAGCAGTTCTTC. Supplemented by reference TRBV5-1 and TRBJ2-1, the full variable domain reads KAGVTQTPRYLIKTRGQQVTLSCSPISGHRSVSWYQQTPGQGLQFLFEYFSETQRNKGNFPGRFSGRQFSNSRSEMNVSTLELGDSALYLCASNRDREGAREQFFGPGTRLTVL.